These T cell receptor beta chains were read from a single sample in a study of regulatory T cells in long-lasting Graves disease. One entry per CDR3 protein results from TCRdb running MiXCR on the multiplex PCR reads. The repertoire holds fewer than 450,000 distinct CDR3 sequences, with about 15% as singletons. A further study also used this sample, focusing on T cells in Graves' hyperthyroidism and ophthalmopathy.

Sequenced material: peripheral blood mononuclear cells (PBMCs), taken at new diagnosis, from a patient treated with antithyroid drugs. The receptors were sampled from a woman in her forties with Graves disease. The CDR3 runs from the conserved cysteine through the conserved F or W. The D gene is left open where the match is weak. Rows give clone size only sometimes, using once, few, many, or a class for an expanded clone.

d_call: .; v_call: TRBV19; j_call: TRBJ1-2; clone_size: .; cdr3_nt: TGTGCCAGTAGTAGAGACAGCTTTAACTATGGCTACACCTTC; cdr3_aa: CASSRDSFNYGYTF
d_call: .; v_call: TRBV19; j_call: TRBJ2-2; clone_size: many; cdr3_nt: TGTGCCAGTAGTAATTCGGAAACGGGCACCGGGGAGCTGTTTTTT; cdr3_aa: CASSNSETGTGELFF
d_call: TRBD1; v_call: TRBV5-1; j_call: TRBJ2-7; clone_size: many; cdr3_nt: TGCGCCAGCAGCGTAGGGGGCCCCGAGCAGTACTTC; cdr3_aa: CASSVGGPEQYF
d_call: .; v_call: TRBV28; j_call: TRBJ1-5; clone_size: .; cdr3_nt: TGTGCCAGCAGTTTGGGGCTTGGTCGCAATCAGCCCCAGCATTTT; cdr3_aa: CASSLGLGRNQPQHF
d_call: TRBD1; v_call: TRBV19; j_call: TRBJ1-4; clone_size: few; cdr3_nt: TGTGCCAGTAGTATTTTGCCAGGGGGCGGAGAAAAACTGTTTTTT; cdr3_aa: CASSILPGGGEKLFF
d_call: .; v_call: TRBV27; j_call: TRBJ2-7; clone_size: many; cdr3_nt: TGTGCCAGCAGTTTAGGAGTCCCCCGGACCTACGAGCAGTACTTC; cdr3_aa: CASSLGVPRTYEQYF
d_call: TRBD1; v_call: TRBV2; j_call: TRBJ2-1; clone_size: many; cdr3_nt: TGTGCCAGCACTAGAGAGGGGGCCTCCTACAATGAGCAGTTCTTC; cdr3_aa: CASTREGASYNEQFF
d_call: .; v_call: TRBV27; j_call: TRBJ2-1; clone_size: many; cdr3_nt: TGTGCCAGCAGTTTACCTCGGGGACCTCCCCACAATGAGCAGTTCTTC; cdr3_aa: CASSLPRGPPHNEQFF
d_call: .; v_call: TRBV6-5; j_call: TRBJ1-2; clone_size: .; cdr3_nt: TGTGCCAGCAGTTACATTGTGGAGAAGAGTAACTATGGCTACACCTTC; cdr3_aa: CASSYIVEKSNYGYTF
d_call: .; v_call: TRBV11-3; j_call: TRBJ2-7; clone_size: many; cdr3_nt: TGTGCCAGCAGCCCCTATCTACGGGGGAGCCCCGGCGAGCAGTACTTC; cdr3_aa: CASSPYLRGSPGEQYF
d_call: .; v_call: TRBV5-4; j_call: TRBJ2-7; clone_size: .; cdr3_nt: TGTGCCAGCAGCGGGGACAACGCCTACGAGCAGTACTTC; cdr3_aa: CASSGDNAYEQYF
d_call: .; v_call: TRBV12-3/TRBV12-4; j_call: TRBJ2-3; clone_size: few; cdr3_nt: TGTGCCAGCAGTCCACGGGGCGGGATAACAGATACGCAGTATTTT; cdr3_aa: CASSPRGGITDTQYF
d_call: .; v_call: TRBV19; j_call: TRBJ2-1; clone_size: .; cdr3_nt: TGTGCCAGTAGTAATGGGTTATACAATGAGCAGTTCTTC; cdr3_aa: CASSNGLYNEQFF
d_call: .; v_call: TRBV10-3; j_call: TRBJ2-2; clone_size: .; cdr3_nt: TGTGCCATCAGTGATCGGCTTGACACCGGGGAGCTGTTTTTT; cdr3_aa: CAISDRLDTGELFF
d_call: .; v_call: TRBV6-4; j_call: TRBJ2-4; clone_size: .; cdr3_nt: TGTGCCAGCAGTGACCGGGGGCTCTGGAACATTCAGTACTTC; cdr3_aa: CASSDRGLWNIQYF
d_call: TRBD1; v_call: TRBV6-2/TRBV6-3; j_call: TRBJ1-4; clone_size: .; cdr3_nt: TGTGCCAGCAGCTCTCCCCAGACAGGGGGGATGGAAAAACTGTTTTTT; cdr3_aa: CASSSPQTGGMEKLFF
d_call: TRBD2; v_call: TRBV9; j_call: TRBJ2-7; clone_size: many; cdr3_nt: TGTGCCAGCAGCGTAGGTGCTAGCGGGGGAACCTACGAGCAGTACTTC; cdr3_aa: CASSVGASGGTYEQYF